This T cell receptor beta chain comes out of a study of beta chain features in type 1 diabetes. Overall study context: Examined across all samples were some 110 million sorted cells. Whole-study results and caveats: More deletions and fewer insertions at VDJ junctions were found in patients with type 1 diabetes.

This CDR3 comprises 14 residues. The V segment lost 6 bases and the J segment 1 base; nucleotides outside the gene matches: 5. CDR1 is MNHEY, CDR2 SVGAGI, per germline. Investigators reverse transcribed all isolated RNA, so they sequenced expressed TCRB transcripts. Measured with immunoSEQ multiplex PCR; TCRdb has only the in-frame clones, and not every one. Here the sample spans 680,000 or so clones, 15% to 17% being singletons. This clone turned up a few times. The antigen remains undetermined. It was via CD45RO/CCR7/CD25/CD127/CD95/CD27 that CD4+ naive, central memory, regulatory and stem cell-like memory cells were sorted. Over 95% purity was reached by all sorted populations.

The sequence was collected from a man between 18 and 29 years old in good health. J is TRBJ2-7 and V is TRBV6-5, with 8 bases matching TRBD1. The sequencing input was naive CD4+ T cells from blood. The CDR3 DNA is TGTGCCAGCAGGACAGGGGTGAGGTCCTACGAGCAGTACTTC. It specifies CASRTGVRSYEQYF.